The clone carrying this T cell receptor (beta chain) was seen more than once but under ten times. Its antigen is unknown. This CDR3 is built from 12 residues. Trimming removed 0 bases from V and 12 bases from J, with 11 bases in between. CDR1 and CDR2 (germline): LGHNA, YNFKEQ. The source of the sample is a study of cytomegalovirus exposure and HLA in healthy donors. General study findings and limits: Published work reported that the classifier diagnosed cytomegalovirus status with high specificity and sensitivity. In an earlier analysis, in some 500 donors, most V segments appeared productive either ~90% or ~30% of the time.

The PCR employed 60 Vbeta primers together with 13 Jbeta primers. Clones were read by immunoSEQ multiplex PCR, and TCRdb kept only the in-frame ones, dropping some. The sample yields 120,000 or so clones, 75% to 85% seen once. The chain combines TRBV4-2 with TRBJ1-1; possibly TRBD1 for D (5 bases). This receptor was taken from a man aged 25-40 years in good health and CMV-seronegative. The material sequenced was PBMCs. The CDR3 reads CASSQEGRATFF. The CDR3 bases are TGTGCCAGCAGCCAAGAGGGGCGCGCGACTTTCTTT.